The 15 T cell receptor beta chains below all came from one sample that was sequenced in a study of blood T cell repertoires in COVID-19. Repertoires were generated with immunoSEQ multiplex PCR, while TCRdb's copy carries only in-frame clones and drops some. Among just under 300,000 clones listed, around 87% were seen once. Specimen: peripheral blood. The receptors derive from a man between 65 and 79 years old with acute or convalescent COVID-19.

The rearrangement uses TRBV28 and TRBJ2-5, with D possibly matching TRBD2 (5 bases). Germline CDR1 MDHEN, CDR2 SYDVKM. The CDR3 is 13 residues long. Trimming removed 7 bases from V and 5 bases from J, with 14 bases in between. CDR3 sequence (DNA): TGTGCCAGCACCCCTCCTAGCTTTGAGACCCAGTACTTC. Its translation: CASTPPSFETQYF.

The chain links TRBV28 to TRBJ1-6; D might be TRBD1 (6 bases). The CDR3 has 14 residues. Germline loops: CDR1 MDHEN, CDR2 SYDVKM. V was shortened by 6 bases and J by 9 bases, with 15 bases between the two germline ends. The DNA for the CDR3 is TGTGCCAGCAGAACCGGGACACTACGTTCACCCCTCCACTTT. This sequence encodes CASRTGTLRSPLHF.

The chain joins TRBV4-2 to TRBJ2-3; TRBD2 agrees at 7 bases. Germline V gene data show CDR1 as LGHNA and CDR2 as YNFKEQ. V lost 6 bases, J lost 0 bases, and 9 bases stayed unmatched. The CDR3 spans 16 residues. The CDR3 DNA is TGTGCCAGCAGTTTGGGGGGGACCCAAAGCACAGATACGCAGTATTTT. Translation: CASSLGGTQSTDTQYF.

This sequence joins TRBV5-1 and TRBJ2-2; TRBD2 is a possible D gene (7 bases). This CDR3 is 16 amino acids long. Germline CDR1 and CDR2: SGHRS and YFSETQ. Trimming removed 0 bases from V and 5 bases from J, with 14 bases in between. The CDR3 sequence is CASSLVRGLGTGELFF. The CDR3 nucleotides read TGCGCCAGCAGCTTGGTGCGGGGGCTAGGGACCGGGGAGCTGTTTTTT.

This chain joins TRBV2 and TRBJ1-2; possibly TRBD1 for D (5 bases). Trimming left V 2 bases short and J 7 bases short, with 17 bases between. Germline-derived CDR1 and CDR2 are SNHLY and FYNNEI. The CDR3 loop spans 15 amino acids. The CDR3 DNA reads TGTGCCAGCAGTGAATCTGGCAGGGCTTCTGGTGGCTACACCTTC. Amino acid sequence: CASSESGRASGGYTF.

This clone is a singleton in its sample. V and J are TRBV6-2 or TRBV6-3 and TRBJ2-3, with a tentative D call TRBD2 (7 bases). The CDR3 runs 17 residues. CDR1 MNHEY and CDR2 SVGEGT come from the germline V gene. V lost 2 bases, J lost 4 bases, and 19 bases lay in between. Here the CDR3 reads CASSYPRGGADSDTQYF. The CDR3, as DNA: TGTGCCAGCAGTTACCCTAGGGGGGGCGCGGATTCAGATACGCAGTATTTT.

This chain uses TRBV5-4 with TRBJ2-3, with a possible D match to TRBD2 (5 bases). The CDR3 extends over 14 amino acids. In germline, CDR1 is SGHNT, CDR2 YYREEE (reference sequence). The ends were cut back, 7 bases at V and 0 bases at J, with 12 bases in the middle. CDR3 sequence (DNA): TGTGCCAGCGGAAAGGACTGGAGCACAGATACGCAGTATTTT. This encodes CASGKDWSTDTQYF.

The rearrangement uses TRBV28 and TRBJ1-5; D call uncertain. The germline CDR1 and CDR2 sequences are MDHEN and SYDVKM. The CDR3 consists of 14 residues. V lost 6 bases to trimming and J lost 0 bases, with 9 bases between them. The chain's CDR3 is CASRPGNSNQPQHF. DNA of the CDR3: TGTGCCAGCAGGCCAGGCAATAGCAATCAGCCCCAGCATTTT.

This sequence joins TRBV6-4 and TRBJ2-3; D is uncertain. Trimming cost V 4 bases and J 1 base, with 3 bases left between them. CDR1 and CDR2 (germline): MRHNA, SNTAGT. The CDR3 sequence is 12 residues long. The CDR3 bases are TGTGCCAGCAGTGCTTGCACAGATACGCAGTATTTT. This translates into CASSACTDTQYF.

The CDR3 reads CASSLALRGGTDTQYF. The CDR3 DNA reads as TGCGCCAGCAGCTTGGCCTTGCGGGGGGGCACAGATACGCAGTATTTT. The rearrangement uses TRBV5-1 and TRBJ2-3, with TRBD2 matching over 8 bases. V trimming: 0 bases; J trimming: 1 base; junction bases outside the gene matches: 4. This CDR3 contains 16 residues. Looked up from germline, CDR1 is SGHRS and CDR2 is YFSETQ.

J is TRBJ2-1 and V is TRBV18; a possible D gene is TRBD2 (6 bases). V lost 2 bases and J lost 1, with 15 bases in between. This CDR3 comprises 17 residues. Germline CDR1 is KGHSH and CDR2 is LQKENI. The CDR3 here is CASSPNASGRSYNEQFF. CDR3 DNA sequence: TGTGCCAGCTCACCAAATGCCTCGGGGAGGTCCTACAATGAGCAGTTCTTC.

The CDR3 DNA reads as TGTGCCAGCTCACCACCCGGTCTCCAAGAGACCCAGTACTTC. Protein: CASSPPGLQETQYF. The rearrangement uses TRBV18 and TRBJ2-5; D remains unclear. With 0 bases removed from V and 1 base from J, the gap between germline ends came to 6 bases. Germline V gives CDR1 KGHSH, CDR2 LQKENI. This CDR3 region has 14 residues.

The chain is built from TRBV20-1 and TRBJ1-4, with D maybe TRBD1 (5 bases). V shed 6 bases and J shed 10 bases, with 12 bases lying between them. Germline assignment: CDR1 DFQATT and CDR2 SNEGSKA (reference sequence). The CDR3 sequence is 11 residues long. The CDR3 DNA is TGCAGTGCCAGATCTAGGGGAAAACTGTTTTTT. Amino acid sequence: CSARSRGKLFF.

The genes are TRBV3-1 (or the pseudogene TRBV3-2) and TRBJ1-6; 10 bases are a match to TRBD1. This CDR3 has 15 residues. V lost 4 bases and J lost 8; bases outside the gene matches: 5. CDR1 is LGHDT, CDR2 YNNKEL, per germline (reference sequence). The CDR3 DNA sequence: TGTGCCAGCAGCCCTACCGGGACAGGGGATTCACCCCTCCACTTT. This translates into CASSPTGTGDSPLHF.

V gene TRBV6-5 combines with J gene TRBJ1-1; no clear D gene. Germline CDR1 is MNHEY and CDR2 is SVGAGI. This CDR3 is 14 amino acids long. V gave up 0 bases and J gave up 4 bases, with 9 bases separating them. This chain's CDR3 is CASSYSIPGTEAFF. The CDR3 DNA reads TGTGCCAGCAGTTACTCGATACCAGGCACTGAAGCTTTCTTT.